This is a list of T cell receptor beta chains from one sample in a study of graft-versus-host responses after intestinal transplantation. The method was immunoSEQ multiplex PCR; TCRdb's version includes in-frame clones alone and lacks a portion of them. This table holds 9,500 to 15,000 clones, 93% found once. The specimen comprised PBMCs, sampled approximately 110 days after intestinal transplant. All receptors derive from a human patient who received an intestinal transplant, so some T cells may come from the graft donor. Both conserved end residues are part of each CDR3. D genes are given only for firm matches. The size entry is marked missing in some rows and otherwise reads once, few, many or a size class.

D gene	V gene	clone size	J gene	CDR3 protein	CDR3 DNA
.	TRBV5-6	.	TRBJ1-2	CASTTENNYGYTF	TGTGCCAGCACCACGGAGAATAACTATGGCTACACCTTC
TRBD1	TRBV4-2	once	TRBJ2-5	CASSQTNPKPGQGAVGSQYF	TGTGCCAGCAGCCAGACAAATCCGAAACCGGGACAGGGGGCAGTCGGTTCCCAGTACTTC
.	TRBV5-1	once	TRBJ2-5	CASSLDSQKTQYF	TGCGCCAGCAGCCTGGACAGTCAAAAGACCCAGTACTTC
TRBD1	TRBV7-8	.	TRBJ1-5	CASSTDRKDQPQHF	TGTGCCAGCAGCACGGACAGGAAGGATCAGCCCCAGCATTTT
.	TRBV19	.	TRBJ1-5	CASSIDSGGFSNQPQHF	TGTGCCAGTAGTATAGATAGCGGGGGGTTTAGCAATCAGCCCCAGCATTTT
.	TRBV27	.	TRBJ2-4	CASSSPGLGAKNIQYF	TGTGCCAGCAGTTCGCCCGGCCTTGGGGCCAAAAACATTCAGTACTTC
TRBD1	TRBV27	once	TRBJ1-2	CASRRTGLNYGYTF	TGTGCCAGCAGAAGGACAGGGTTAAACTATGGCTACACCTTC
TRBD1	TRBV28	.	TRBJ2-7	CASSSTLQGYEQYF	TGTGCCAGCAGTTCTACTTTACAGGGGTACGAGCAGTACTTC
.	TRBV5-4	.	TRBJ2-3	CASSPGSDTQYF	TGTGCCAGCAGCCCGGGTTCGGATACGCAGTATTTT
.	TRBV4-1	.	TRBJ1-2	CASSQATGLVFGYTF	TGCGCCAGCAGCCAAGCGACAGGTTTAGTGTTTGGCTACACCTTC
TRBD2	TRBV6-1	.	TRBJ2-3	CASCKGRGGFADTQYF	TGTGCCAGCTGTAAAGGGAGGGGTGGTTTCGCAGATACGCAGTATTTT
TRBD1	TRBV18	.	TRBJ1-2	CASSPETGTGGGYTF	TGTGCCAGCTCACCGGAGACCGGGACAGGTGGTGGCTACACCTTC
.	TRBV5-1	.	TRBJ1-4	CASSPDTIATNEKLFF	TGCGCCAGCAGTCCGGACACAATTGCAACTAATGAAAAACTGTTTTTT
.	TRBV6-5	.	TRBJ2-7	CASSSAGNSCEQYF	TGTGCCAGCAGTTCCGCGGGCAACTCCTGCGAGCAGTACTTC
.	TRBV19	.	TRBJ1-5	CASTHPSQPQHF	TGTGCCAGTACGCACCCTAGTCAGCCCCAGCATTTT
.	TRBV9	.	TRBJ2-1	CASIVGGTEFF	TGTGCCAGCATCGTAGGGGGTACAGAGTTCTTC
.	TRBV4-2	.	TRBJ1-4	CASTTAGVSEKLFF	TGTGCCAGCACCACGGCAGGAGTATCTGAAAAACTGTTTTTT
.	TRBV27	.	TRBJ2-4	CASSWGEGNIQYF	TGTGCCAGCAGTTGGGGGGAAGGGAACATTCAGTACTTC
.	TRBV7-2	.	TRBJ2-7	CASSLAMWDSYEQYF	TGTGCCAGCAGCTTAGCGATGTGGGACTCCTACGAGCAGTACTTC
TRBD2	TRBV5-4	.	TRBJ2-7	CASSLSVLAGEPYEQYF	TGTGCCAGCAGCTTGAGTGTGTTAGCGGGAGAGCCCTACGAGCAGTACTTC
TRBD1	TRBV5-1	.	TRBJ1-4	CASSLDLGQGYEKLFF	TGCGCCAGCAGCTTGGATCTGGGACAGGGCTACGAAAAACTGTTTTTT
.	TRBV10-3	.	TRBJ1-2	CAITAAPGPDPYGYTF	TGTGCCATCACCGCCGCTCCCGGGCCAGATCCCTATGGCTACACCTTC
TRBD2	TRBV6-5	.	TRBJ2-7	CASSYGTSGSYEQYF	TGTGCCAGCAGTTACGGGACTAGCGGCTCCTACGAGCAGTACTTC
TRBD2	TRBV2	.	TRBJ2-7	CASSDHVSGSSYEQYF	TGTGCCAGCAGTGATCATGTTAGCGGGAGCTCCTACGAGCAGTACTTC
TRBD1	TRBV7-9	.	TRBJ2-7	CASSPPDRAYEQYF	TGTGCCAGCAGCCCCCCGGACAGGGCCTACGAGCAGTACTTC
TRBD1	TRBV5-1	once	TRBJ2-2	CASSEPQGVTGELFF	TGCGCCAGCAGCGAACCCCAGGGGGTCACCGGGGAGCTGTTTTTT
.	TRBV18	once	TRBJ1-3	CASSPLAGPEGKSGNTIYF	TGTGCCAGCTCACCACTCGCAGGCCCGGAGGGGAAATCTGGAAACACCATATATTTT
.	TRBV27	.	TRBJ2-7	CASSLGTLRGEQYF	TGTGCCAGCAGTCTCGGGACCCTTCGGGGCGAGCAGTACTTC
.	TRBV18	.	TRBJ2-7	CASSPLPPSDSSYEQYF	TGTGCCAGCTCACCACTCCCCCCTAGCGACAGCTCCTACGAGCAGTACTTC
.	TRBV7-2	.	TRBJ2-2	CASSSTGTTHTGELFF	TGTGCCAGCAGCTCGACCGGGACGACCCACACCGGGGAGCTGTTTTTT
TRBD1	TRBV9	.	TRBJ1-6	CASSVGTGGPNWNNSPLHF	TGTGCCAGCAGCGTAGGGACAGGGGGGCCCAATTGGAATAATTCACCCCTCCACTTT
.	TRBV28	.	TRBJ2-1	CASSFEEAGAYNEQFF	TGTGCCAGCAGTTTCGAAGAAGCGGGTGCCTACAATGAGCAGTTCTTC
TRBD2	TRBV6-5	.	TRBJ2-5	CASSIAGGAQETQYF	TGTGCCAGCAGCATAGCGGGAGGGGCCCAAGAGACCCAGTACTTC
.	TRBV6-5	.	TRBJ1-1	CASSYRGRGGTEAFF	TGTGCCAGCAGTTACCGCGGCAGGGGAGGGACTGAAGCTTTCTTT
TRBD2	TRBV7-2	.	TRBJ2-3	CASSSLSGGLIPDTQYF	TGTGCCAGCAGCTCTCTTTCGGGGGGGCTGATTCCAGATACGCAGTATTTT
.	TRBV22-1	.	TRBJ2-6	CPGRGVRSEQSRANVLTF	TGTCCTGGGAGGGGTGTGCGAAGCGAACAAAGTCGGGCCAACGTCCTGACTTTC
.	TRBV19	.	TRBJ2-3	CASSLGVNTDTQYF	TGTGCCAGTAGTTTGGGGGTAAACACAGATACGCAGTATTTT
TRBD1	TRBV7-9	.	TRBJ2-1	CASSLVSGQGSDEQFF	TGTGCCAGCAGCTTAGTGTCGGGACAGGGGAGCGATGAGCAGTTCTTC
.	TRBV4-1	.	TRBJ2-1	CASSQDLGEQFF	TGCGCCAGCAGCCAAGATTTGGGTGAGCAGTTCTTC
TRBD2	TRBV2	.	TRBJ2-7	CASSGGGSYEQYF	TGTGCCAGCAGTGGGGGGGGATCCTACGAGCAGTACTTC
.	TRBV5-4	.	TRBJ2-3	CASSFRDTQYF	TGTGCCAGCAGCTTTCGCGATACGCAGTATTTT
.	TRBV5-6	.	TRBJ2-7	CASSLSPDYEQYF	TGTGCCAGCAGCTTGAGTCCTGACTACGAGCAGTACTTC
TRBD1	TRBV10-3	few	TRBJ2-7	CAIGDRGISYEQYF	TGTGCCATCGGGGACAGGGGGATATCCTACGAGCAGTACTTC
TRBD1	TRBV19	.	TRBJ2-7	CASSTGQGSEQYF	TGTGCCAGTAGTACCGGACAGGGAAGCGAGCAGTACTTC
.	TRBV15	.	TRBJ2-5	CATSRTRDFQETQYF	TGTGCCACCAGCAGAACCCGGGACTTCCAAGAGACCCAGTACTTC
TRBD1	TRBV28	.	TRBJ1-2	CASSLGWGYRGCTF	TGTGCCAGCAGTTTAGGGTGGGGCTACAGGGGATGCACCTTC
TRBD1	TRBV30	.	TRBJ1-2	CAWSLKTGTGGSYGYTF	TGTGCCTGGAGTCTCAAAACCGGGACAGGGGGAAGCTATGGCTACACCTTC
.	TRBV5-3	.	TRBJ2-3	CASSLGGRTQYF	TGTGCCAGCAGCCTCGGAGGGAGAACGCAGTATTTT